Presented here are 9 T cell receptor beta chains from one specimen sequenced in a study of memory CD4+ T cells and cytomegalovirus serostatus. The sort gate was single viable CD3+CD4+CD8-CD45RO+ cells for memory CD4+ T cells. TCRdb keeps only in-frame clones here, not all; method: immunoSEQ multiplex PCR. The data show about 56,000 clones, about four fifths seen once. The specimen was memory CD4+ T cells from blood. These receptors all stem from an adult in good health and CMV-seronegative.

This clone turned up a few times. The rearrangement uses TRBV2 and TRBJ2-1; D call uncertain. The CDR3 contains 16 residues. Germline V gene sequence: CDR1 SNHLY, CDR2 FYNNEI. V was clipped by 8 bases and J by 5 bases, with 22 bases between them. The DNA of the CDR3 is TGTGCCAGCCTTACGACGCTGCAGAACAGTGACAATGAGCAGTTCTTC. This gives the protein CASLTTLQNSDNEQFF. Full variable domain (outside the CDR3, taken from reference TRBV2 and TRBJ2-1): EPEVTQTPSHQVTQMGQEVILRCVPISNHLYFYWYRQILGQKVEFLVSFYNNEISEKSEIFDDQFSVERPDGSNFTLKIRSTKLEDSAMYFCASLTTLQNSDNEQFFGPGTRLTVL.

The chain uses TRBV7-6 and TRBJ2-3; 10 nucleotides match TRBD2. This CDR3 has 14 residues. The germline V gene encodes CDR1 SGHVS and CDR2 FNYEAQ. The V gene end was trimmed by 3 bases and the J gene end by 6 bases; junction bases not matched to a gene: 3. CDR3 bases: TGTGCCAGCAGCTTTAGCGGGGGGAGGGATACGCAGTATTTT. Amino acid sequence: CASSFSGGRDTQYF.

V usage is TRBV6-6 and J usage is TRBJ1-2; possibly TRBD1 for D (5 bases). With 0 bases removed from V and 8 bases from J, the gap between germline ends came to 19 bases. The CDR3 has 16 residues. Germline CDR1 and CDR2: MNHNY and SVGAGI (reference sequence). CDR3 sequence: CASSYSVGGSVGGYTF. CDR3 in DNA: TGTGCCAGCAGTTACTCCGTGGGGGGGTCAGTGGGAGGCTACACCTTC.

This clone has only a few counts. This chain uses TRBV29-1 with TRBJ1-1; the D is unclear. CDR1 is SQVTM, CDR2 ANQGSEA, per germline. With 4 bases removed from V and 0 bases from J, the gap between germline ends came to 6 bases. This CDR3 is built from 12 residues. CDR3 coding DNA: TGCAGCGTTGCCCAGATGAACACTGAAGCTTTCTTT. Translated, it gives CSVAQMNTEAFF.

This clone was seen only once. The gene calls are TRBV6-5 and TRBJ1-1; D is possibly TRBD1 (6 bases). The CDR3 contains 14 residues. CDR1 and CDR2 from the germline V gene are MNHEY and SVGAGI. The V gene lost 2 bases and the J gene lost 4 bases, with 11 bases spanning the gap. Here the CDR3 DNA reads TGTGCCAGCAGTTACACCTTCAGGGGCACTGAAGCTTTCTTT. This encodes CASSYTFRGTEAFF.

The chain combines TRBV28 with TRBJ1-2, with TRBD1 identical over 7 bases. CDR1 MDHEN and CDR2 SYDVKM come from the germline V gene. This CDR3 is 16 amino acids long. The J segment lost 2 bases and the V segment lost 5 bases, leaving 11 bases of the junction unmatched. The CDR3 coding sequence is TGTGCCAGCAGTCCCCCCACCGGGACAGAGAACTATGGCTACACCTTC. This sequence encodes CASSPPTGTENYGYTF.

This clone was seen only a few times. The chain uses TRBV28 and TRBJ1-5; D is uncertain. This CDR3 contains 16 residues. From germline, CDR1 is MDHEN and CDR2 SYDVKM. Trimming removed 3 bases at V and 1 base at J, with 13 bases between. The CDR3 DNA reads as TGTGCCAGCAGTTTCTGGGCGAGACGGAGCAATCAGCCCCAGCATTTT. It translates to CASSFWARRSNQPQHF.

The V and J genes are TRBV25-1 and TRBJ2-5; 9 bases line up with TRBD1. V dropped 5 bases and J dropped 5; count of bases not matched to a gene: 6. Germline values: CDR1 MGHDK, CDR2 SYGVNS. The CDR3 runs to 14 residues. The CDR3 here is CASSLQGAVETQYF. The CDR3 region has the DNA TGTGCCAGCAGTCTACAGGGGGCAGTGGAGACCCAGTACTTC.

The chain carries TRBV29-1 and TRBJ1-3; tentatively, D is TRBD1 (5 bases). Germline V gives CDR1 SQVTM, CDR2 ANQGSEA. CDR3 length: 14 residues. Trimming pared 3 bases from V and 0 bases from J, leaving 9 bases between. CDR3 protein: CSVDGRASGNTIYF. CDR3 nucleotide sequence: TGCAGCGTTGATGGCAGGGCCTCTGGAAACACCATATATTTT.